This record looks at one T cell receptor beta chain sequence and its context. The antigen is undetermined. The data were obtained in a study of T cell repertoires and HLA-DP antigens. Study-wide findings and caveats: Responder cells were total CD4+ cells with a HeLa antigen-presenting system.

Primers targeted 54 TRBV and 13 TRBJ segments. Using immunoSEQ multiplex PCR, the repertoire was profiled, and TCRdb retains in-frame clones only, with some absent. This table has approximately 110,000 clones, almost 95% appearing once. Between the trimmed V and J ends, which lost 5 bases and 8 bases, there was a span of 15 bases. This CDR3 comprises 13 residues. The germline CDR1 and CDR2 sequences are MNHNS and SASEGT. Untouched CD4+ T cells were bead-isolated at approximately 98% purity. Specimen: CD4+ T cells from PBMCs. The chain uses TRBV6-1 and TRBJ1-2; D gene unclear. This TCR derives from a woman in her late teens or twenties in good health and CMV-seronegative. CDR3 DNA: TGTGCCAGCAGTAGAGAACGAGAGAGAGGCTACACCTTC. Translation gives CASSRERERGYTF.